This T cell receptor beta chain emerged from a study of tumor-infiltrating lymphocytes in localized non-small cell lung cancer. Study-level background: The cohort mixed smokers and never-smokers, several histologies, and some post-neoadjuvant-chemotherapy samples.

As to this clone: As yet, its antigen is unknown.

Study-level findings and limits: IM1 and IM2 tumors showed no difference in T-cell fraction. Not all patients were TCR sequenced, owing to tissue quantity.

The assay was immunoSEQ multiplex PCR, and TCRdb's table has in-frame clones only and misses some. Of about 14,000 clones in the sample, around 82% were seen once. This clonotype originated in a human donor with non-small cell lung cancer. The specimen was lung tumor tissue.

The CDR3 loop is CASSSTGVGTEAFF. DNA for the CDR3: TGTGCCAGCAGTTCGACAGGGGTTGGCACTGAAGCTTTCTTT. The chain has TRBV28 and TRBJ1-1; 8 bases align to TRBD1. CDR3 length: 14 residues. J was trimmed by 4 bases and V by 4 bases; bases with no gene match: 5. From germline, CDR1 is MDHEN and CDR2 SYDVKM.